Below, 21 T cell receptor beta chains from the same sample are listed, as sequenced in a study of T cell responses to AZD1222 COVID-19 vaccine. Clones were read by immunoSEQ multiplex PCR, and TCRdb kept only the in-frame ones, dropping some. The sample holds 150,000 or so clones, 80% to 95% seen once. Here the sequenced sample was peripheral blood, taken on day 0 of MenACWY control vaccination. These receptors originate from an adult in good health.

CDR3 sequence: CAWSVIQKGFDEQYF. The CDR3 nucleotides read TGTGCCTGGAGTGTAATTCAAAAGGGGTTCGACGAGCAGTACTTC. The chain joins TRBV30 to TRBJ2-7, with D perhaps matching TRBD1 (5 bases). Looked up from germline, CDR1 is GTSNPN and CDR2 is SVGIG (reference sequence). Trimming cost V 0 bases and J 5 bases, with 17 bases left between them. The CDR3 spans 15 residues.

This chain links TRBV19 with TRBJ2-1; no clear D. The CDR3 is 14 amino acids. Trimming stripped 5 bases from V and 6 bases from J, with 14 bases between. CDR1 is LNHDA and CDR2 is SQIVND in the germline V gene (reference sequence). The CDR3 sequence is CASSFPRLANEQFF. CDR3 nucleotides: TGTGCCAGTAGTTTCCCCCGACTTGCCAATGAGCAGTTCTTC.

The chain employs TRBV7-3 and TRBJ1-5; D is uncertain. The CDR3 length is 13 residues. Per the germline V gene, CDR1 is SGHTA and CDR2 is FQGTGA. Between the trimmed V and J ends, which lost 3 bases and 0 bases, there was a span of 3 bases. Here the CDR3 DNA reads TGTGCCAGCAGCTTCGGTAGCAATCAGCCCCAGCATTTT. Translating it yields CASSFGSNQPQHF. Drawing the rest from reference TRBV7-3 and TRBJ1-5, the complete variable domain is GAGVSQTPSNKVTEKGKYVELRCDPISGHTALYWYRQSLGQGPEFLIYFQGTGAADDSGLPNDRFFAVRPEGSVSTLKIQRTERGDSAVYLCASSFGSNQPQHFGDGTRLSIL.

V is TRBV19 and J is TRBJ2-2, with a possible D match to TRBD2 (5 bases). CDR3 size: 15 residues. The V end was cut by 4 bases, the J end by 4 bases, with 13 bases between. In germline, CDR1 is LNHDA, CDR2 SQIVND (reference sequence). CDR3 nucleotides: TGTGCCAGTAGTAATGCTCCCCGGGGCACCGGGGAGCTGTTTTTT. It yields the protein CASSNAPRGTGELFF. Full variable domain (missing parts from reference TRBV19 and TRBJ2-2): DGGITQSPKYLFRKEGQNVTLSCEQNLNHDAMYWYRQDPGQGLRLIYYSQIVNDFQKGDIAEGYSVSREKKESFPLTVTSAQKNPTAFYLCASSNAPRGTGELFFGEGSRLTVL.

The chain's CDR3 is CASSLKELAEQYF. The CDR3 nucleotides read TGTGCCAGCAGCTTAAAAGAGTTGGCCGAGCAGTACTTC. The genes are TRBV7-2 and TRBJ2-7, with unresolved D. Germline V gene data show CDR1 as SGHTA and CDR2 as FQGNSA. This CDR3 contains 13 residues. The V and J ends lost 2 bases and 6 bases respectively, with 11 bases between them.

The chain uses TRBV10-2 and TRBJ1-1; possible D gene TRBD1, 6 bases. CDR3 length: 12 amino acids. V shed 6 bases and J shed 3 bases, with 8 bases lying between them. CDR1 and CDR2 (germline): WSHSY, SAAADI. CDR3 in amino acids: CASRQGDTEAFF. In DNA, the CDR3 is TGCGCCAGCAGACAGGGCGACACTGAAGCTTTCTTT.

V and J are TRBV5-1 and TRBJ2-7; D remains ambiguous. This CDR3 region has 15 residues. The V and J ends lost 0 bases and 0 bases respectively, with 10 bases between them. The germline V gene has CDR1 SGHRS and CDR2 YFSETQ. CDR3 sequence: CASSLAAESSYEQYF. The CDR3 nucleotides read TGCGCCAGCAGCTTGGCGGCCGAGAGCTCCTACGAGCAGTACTTC.

The chain uses TRBV4-2 and TRBJ2-1, with 13 positions matching TRBD2. This CDR3 region has 18 residues. CDR1 LGHNA and CDR2 YNFKEQ come from the germline V gene. V was pared by 5 bases and J by 1 base, with 8 bases of the junction left unmatched. The CDR3 DNA follows: TGTGCCAGCAGCTATGGACTAGCGGGAGTTAGATCCTACAATGAGCAGTTCTTC. Protein: CASSYGLAGVRSYNEQFF.

The J gene is TRBJ2-7, the V gene TRBV19, with 12 bases aligning to TRBD2. V was clipped by 5 bases and J by 1 base; unmatched bases: 3. Germline-derived CDR1 and CDR2 are LNHDA and SQIVND (reference sequence). This CDR3 region has 15 residues. The CDR3 loop reads CASSALAGGSYEQYF. CDR3 nucleotide sequence: TGTGCCAGTAGTGCCCTAGCGGGAGGGTCCTACGAGCAGTACTTC.

The gene calls are TRBV5-1 and TRBJ2-6; D tentatively fits TRBD1 or TRBD2 (6 bases each). The CDR3 spans 17 residues. Trimming removed 1 base at V and 3 bases at J, with 14 bases between. Germline V gives CDR1 SGHRS, CDR2 YFSETQ. The CDR3 coding sequence is TGCGCCAGCAGCTTGCAGGGGACTTTAGGTGGGGCCAACGTCCTGACTTTC. As protein: CASSLQGTLGGANVLTF.

V is TRBV7-8 and J is TRBJ2-7; D not certain. The CDR3 is made up of 13 amino acids. V was shortened by 1 base and J by 0 bases, with 4 bases between the two germline ends. From germline, CDR1 is SGHVS and CDR2 FQNEAQ. CDR3 residues: CASSLERSYEQYF. CDR3 nucleotides: TGTGCCAGCAGCTTAGAACGCTCCTACGAGCAGTACTTC. The full variable domain, rest sourced from reference TRBV7-8 and TRBJ2-7, is GAGVSQSPRYKVAKRGQDVALRCDPISGHVSLFWYQQALGQGPEFLTYFQNEAQLDKSGLPSDRFFAERPEGSVSTLKIQRTQQEDSAVYLCASSLERSYEQYFGPGTRLTVT.

V gene TRBV6-1 combines with J gene TRBJ2-2; 11 positions agree with TRBD1. Trimming took 0 bases from V and 6 from J; bases not matched to a gene: 12. Germline CDR1 and CDR2: MNHNS and SASEGT. The CDR3 totals 19 residues. Here the CDR3 reads CASSEAYFEGTGGSGELFF. The CDR3 DNA follows: TGTGCCAGCAGTGAAGCGTATTTTGAAGGGACAGGGGGTTCCGGGGAGCTGTTTTTT.

This chain joins TRBV27 and TRBJ2-1, with D maybe TRBD2 (7 bases). Trimming left V 3 bases short and J 9 bases short, with 9 bases between. Germline lookup yields CDR1 MNHEY and CDR2 SMNVEV (reference sequence). This CDR3 has 12 amino acids. CDR3 bases: TGTGCCAGCAGTTTTCGGGGGGCTGAGCAGTTCTTC. Amino acid sequence: CASSFRGAEQFF.

This chain connects TRBV20-1 to TRBJ1-4; D gene unclear. V was trimmed by 6 bases and J by 8 bases, leaving 10 bases between them. Germline assignment: CDR1 DFQATT and CDR2 SNEGSKA (reference sequence). The CDR3 is made up of 11 amino acids. The CDR3 DNA reads as TGCAGTGCGAGGGTAGGGGAAAAACTGTTTTTT. It translates to CSARVGEKLFF.

This chain connects TRBV5-1 to TRBJ1-1; D unclear. The CDR3 contains 13 residues. V was trimmed by 4 bases and J by 0 bases, leaving 7 bases between them. Germline values: CDR1 SGHRS, CDR2 YFSETQ. CDR3: CASSPGLNTEAFF. As DNA, the CDR3 is TGCGCCAGCAGCCCAGGCTTGAACACTGAAGCTTTCTTT.

The gene calls are TRBV3-1 (or the pseudogene TRBV3-2) and TRBJ1-5; tentatively, D is TRBD1 (5 bases). This CDR3 is built from 13 residues. The germline V gene encodes CDR1 LGHDT and CDR2 YNNKEL (reference sequence). Trimming took off 4 bases at V and 9 bases at J, with 13 bases between the two ends. The DNA for the CDR3 is TGTGCCAGCAGCCCCGGGGGATATTGGCCCCAGCATTTT. Translated: CASSPGGYWPQHF.

The J gene is TRBJ2-7, the V gene TRBV3-1 (or the pseudogene TRBV3-2); TRBD2 is a possible D gene (6 bases). The CDR3 consists of 16 residues. V lost 0 bases to trimming and J lost 4 bases, with 16 bases between them. In germline, CDR1 is LGHDT, CDR2 YNNKEL (reference sequence). The CDR3 DNA reads as TGTGCCAGCAGCCAAGAACGGGACTCCCTAATGTACGAGCAGTACTTC. Translating gives CASSQERDSLMYEQYF.

This clone came up once. V and J are TRBV19 and TRBJ2-3; tentatively, D is TRBD1 or TRBD2 (6 bases each). The germline V and J ends were trimmed by 3 bases and 1 base, with 23 bases remaining between them. Germline V gene lookup returns CDR1 LNHDA and CDR2 SQIVND (reference sequence). This CDR3 region has 19 residues. The CDR3 sequence: CASSINGGPGARRTDTQYF. The DNA for the CDR3 is TGTGCCAGTAGTATCAATGGAGGGCCAGGGGCGCGTCGCACAGATACGCAGTATTTT.

J is TRBJ1-5 and V is TRBV7-6, with D tentatively TRBD1 (5 bases). Trimming left V 1 base short and J 5 bases short, with 18 bases between. The CDR3 spans 17 residues. Germline V CDR1 and CDR2: SGHVS, FNYEAQ. The CDR3 spells CASSLGPRGTSYQPQHF. CDR3 nucleotides: TGTGCCAGCAGCTTAGGCCCCCGAGGGACTTCTTATCAGCCCCAGCATTTT.

The chain carries TRBV10-3 and TRBJ1-1; unclear D gene. CDR3 length equals 14 residues. Germline-derived CDR1 and CDR2 are ENHRY and SYGVKD. The ends were cut back, 6 bases at V and 3 bases at J, with 14 bases in the middle. CDR3 in amino acids: CAIRSRETDTEAFF. Here the CDR3 DNA reads TGTGCCATCAGGAGTAGGGAGACGGACACTGAAGCTTTCTTT.

This clone was observed a single time. The genes are TRBV5-5 and TRBJ1-1; TRBD1 matches 7 bases. Germline V gene data show CDR1 as SGHKS and CDR2 as YYEKEE (reference sequence). CDR3 length: 13 amino acids. The V gene end was trimmed by 3 bases and the J gene end by 6 bases; junction bases not matched to a gene: 5. The DNA for the CDR3 is TGTGCCAGCAGCTCGACAGGGATGTCTGAAGCTTTCTTT. Translation gives CASSSTGMSEAFF.